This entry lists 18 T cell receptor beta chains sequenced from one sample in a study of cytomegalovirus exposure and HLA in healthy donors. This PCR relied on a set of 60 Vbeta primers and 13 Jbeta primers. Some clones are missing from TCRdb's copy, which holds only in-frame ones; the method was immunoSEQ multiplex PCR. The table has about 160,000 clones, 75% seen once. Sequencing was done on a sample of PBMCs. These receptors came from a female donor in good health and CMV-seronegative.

CDR3 sequence reads: CASRTGGRAGKNIQYF. As DNA, the CDR3 is TGTGCCAGCAGGACCGGAGGGAGGGCCGGCAAAAACATTCAGTACTTC. The chain links TRBV28 to TRBJ2-4; the match to TRBD2 covers 7 bases. The CDR3 covers 16 residues. Looked up from germline, CDR1 is MDHEN and CDR2 is SYDVKM. Trimming removed 6 bases from V and 3 bases from J; junction bases left unmatched: 11. The variable domain in full, with the rest retrieved from reference TRBV28 and TRBJ2-4, is DVKVTQSSRYLVKRTGEKVFLECVQDMDHENMFWYRQDPGLGLRLIYFSYDVKMKEKGDIPEGYSVSREKKERFSLILESASTNQTSMYLCASRTGGRAGKNIQYFGAGTRLSVL.

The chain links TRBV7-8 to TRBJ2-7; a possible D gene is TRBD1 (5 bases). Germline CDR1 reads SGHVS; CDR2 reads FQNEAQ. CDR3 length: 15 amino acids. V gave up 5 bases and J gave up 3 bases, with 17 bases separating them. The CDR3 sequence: CASSPPLRVGYEQYF. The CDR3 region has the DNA TGTGCCAGCAGCCCACCCCTCAGGGTAGGCTACGAGCAGTACTTC.

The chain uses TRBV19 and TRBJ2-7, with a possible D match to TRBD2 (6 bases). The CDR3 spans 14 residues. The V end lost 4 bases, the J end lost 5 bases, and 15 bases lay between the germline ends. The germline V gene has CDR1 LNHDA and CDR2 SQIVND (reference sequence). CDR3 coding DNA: TGTGCCAGTAGTAAGACCGGGAGAGACCACGAGCAGTACTTC. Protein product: CASSKTGRDHEQYF.

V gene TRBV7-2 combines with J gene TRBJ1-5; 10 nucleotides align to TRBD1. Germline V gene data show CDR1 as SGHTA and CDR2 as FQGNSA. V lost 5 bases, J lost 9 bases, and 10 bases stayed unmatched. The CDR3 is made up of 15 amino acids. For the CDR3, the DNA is TGTGCCAGCAGCCTGGCCGGACAGGGGGGAGTGCCCCAGCATTTT. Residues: CASSLAGQGGVPQHF.

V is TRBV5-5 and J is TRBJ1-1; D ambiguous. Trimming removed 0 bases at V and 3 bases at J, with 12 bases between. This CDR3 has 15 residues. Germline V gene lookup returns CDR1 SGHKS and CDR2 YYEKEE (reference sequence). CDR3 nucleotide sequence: TGTGCCAGCAGCTTGGATTGGACTTGGGACACTGAAGCTTTCTTT. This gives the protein CASSLDWTWDTEAFF.

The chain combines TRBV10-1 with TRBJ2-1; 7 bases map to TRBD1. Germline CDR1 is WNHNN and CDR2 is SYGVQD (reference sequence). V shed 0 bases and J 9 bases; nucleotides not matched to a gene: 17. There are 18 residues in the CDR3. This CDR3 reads CASSESVNRGPRSSEQFF. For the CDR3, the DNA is TGCGCCAGCAGTGAGTCCGTTAACAGGGGCCCCCGCTCGAGTGAGCAGTTCTTC.

CDR3 sequence: CASSNAVYGNQPQHF. In nucleotides, the CDR3 is TGTGCCAGTAGTAACGCAGTTTATGGCAATCAGCCCCAGCATTTT. The genes are TRBV19 and TRBJ1-5; no clear D gene. V was cut by 4 bases and J by 2 bases, with 12 bases left in between. Germline V gives CDR1 LNHDA, CDR2 SQIVND (reference sequence). The CDR3 has 15 amino acids.

CDR3 DNA sequence: TGTGCCAGCAGCTACGGGAGGAGCAACGAGCAGTACTTC. Encoded protein: CASSYGRSNEQYF. V gene TRBV7-3 combines with J gene TRBJ2-7, with 7 bases matching TRBD2. CDR1 is SGHTA, CDR2 FQGTGA, per germline. The ends lost 4 bases at V and 5 bases at J; junction bases unmatched: 5. The CDR3 is 13 residues long.

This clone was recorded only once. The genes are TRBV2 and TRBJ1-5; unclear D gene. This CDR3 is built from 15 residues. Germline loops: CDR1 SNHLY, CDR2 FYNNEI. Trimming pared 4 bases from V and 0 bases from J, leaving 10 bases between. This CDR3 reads CASSVALYSNQPQHF. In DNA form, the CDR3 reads TGTGCCAGCAGTGTAGCCCTATATAGCAATCAGCCCCAGCATTTT.

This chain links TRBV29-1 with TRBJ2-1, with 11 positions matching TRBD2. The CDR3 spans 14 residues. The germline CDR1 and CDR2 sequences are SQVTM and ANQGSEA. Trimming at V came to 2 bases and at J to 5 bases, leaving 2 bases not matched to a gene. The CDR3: CSVEPGLADNEQFF. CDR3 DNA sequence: TGCAGCGTTGAACCGGGACTAGCGGACAATGAGCAGTTCTTC.

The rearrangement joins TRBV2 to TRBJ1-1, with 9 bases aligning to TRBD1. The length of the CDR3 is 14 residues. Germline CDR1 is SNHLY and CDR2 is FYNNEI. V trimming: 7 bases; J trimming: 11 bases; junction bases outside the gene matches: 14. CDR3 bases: TGTGCCAGCAAAGGCAGGACAGGGGTTCCAGCCGCTTTCTTT. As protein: CASKGRTGVPAAFF.

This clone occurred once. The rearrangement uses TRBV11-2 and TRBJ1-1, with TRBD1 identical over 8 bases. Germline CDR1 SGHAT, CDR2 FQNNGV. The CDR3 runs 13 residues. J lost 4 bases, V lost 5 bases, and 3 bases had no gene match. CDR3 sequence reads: CASSADRGTEAFF. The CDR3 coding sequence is TGTGCCAGCAGCGCAGACAGGGGCACTGAAGCTTTCTTT.

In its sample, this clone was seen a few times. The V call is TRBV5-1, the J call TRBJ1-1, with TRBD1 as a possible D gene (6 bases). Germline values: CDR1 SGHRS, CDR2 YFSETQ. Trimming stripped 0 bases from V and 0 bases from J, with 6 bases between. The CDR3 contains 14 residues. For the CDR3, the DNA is TGCGCCAGCAGCTTGGGGACAGTGAACACTGAAGCTTTCTTT. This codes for CASSLGTVNTEAFF.

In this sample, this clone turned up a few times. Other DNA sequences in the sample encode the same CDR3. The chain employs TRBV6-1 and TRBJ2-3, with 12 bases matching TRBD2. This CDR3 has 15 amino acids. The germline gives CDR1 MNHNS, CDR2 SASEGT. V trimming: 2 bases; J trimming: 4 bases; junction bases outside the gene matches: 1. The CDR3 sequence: CASSELAGGPDTQYF. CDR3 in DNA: TGTGCCAGCAGTGAACTAGCGGGAGGGCCAGATACGCAGTATTTT.

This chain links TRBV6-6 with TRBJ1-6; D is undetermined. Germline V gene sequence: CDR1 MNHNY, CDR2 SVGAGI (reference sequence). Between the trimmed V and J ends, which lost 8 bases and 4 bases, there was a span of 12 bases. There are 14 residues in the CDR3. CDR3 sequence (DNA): TGTGCCAGCTCTGACTCGCATTATAATTCACCCCTCCACTTT. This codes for CASSDSHYNSPLHF.

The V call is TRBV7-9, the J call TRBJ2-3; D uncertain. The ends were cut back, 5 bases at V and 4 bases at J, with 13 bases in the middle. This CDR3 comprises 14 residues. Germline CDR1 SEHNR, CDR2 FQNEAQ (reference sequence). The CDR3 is CASSTRGVPDTQYF. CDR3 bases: TGTGCCAGCAGCACCCGAGGAGTGCCAGATACGCAGTATTTT.

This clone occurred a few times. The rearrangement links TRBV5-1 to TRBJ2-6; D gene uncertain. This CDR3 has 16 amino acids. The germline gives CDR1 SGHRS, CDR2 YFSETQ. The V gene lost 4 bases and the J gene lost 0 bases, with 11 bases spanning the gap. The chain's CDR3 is CASSPPTVSGANVLTF. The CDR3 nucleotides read TGCGCCAGCAGCCCCCCCACGGTCTCTGGGGCCAACGTCCTGACTTTC.

As DNA, the CDR3 is TGTGCCAGCAGCGGACTGCGACTAGCGGGAGTCGGGGAGCAGTTCTTC. It encodes CASSGLRLAGVGEQFF. This chain uses TRBV7-2 with TRBJ2-1; 12 nucleotides line up with TRBD2. Germline V gene data show CDR1 as SGHTA and CDR2 as FQGNSA. CDR3 length: 16 amino acids. The V gene end was trimmed by 5 bases and the J gene end by 10 bases; junction bases not matched to a gene: 12.